A selection of T cell receptor beta chains follows, all from one sample in a study of blood T cells in healthy people across ages. TCRdb re-called the 5' RACE reads through MiXCR, storing one row per CDR3 protein. The sample consists of approximately 1.5 million distinct CDR3 sequences, roughly 32% of them appearing once. The specimen sequenced was blood. These receptors all stem from a woman aged 25 to 39 in good health. CDR3s include the opening cysteine and the closing phenylalanine or tryptophan. Each record gives: V gene, J gene, clone size, D gene, CDR3 DNA, CDR3 protein. A D gene is named only where the DNA matches it firmly. Clone size is not always given. Where it is, it says once, few, many or a class for expanded clones.

V: TRBV7-9
J: TRBJ2-1
size: -
D: -
DNA: TGTGCCAGCAGCTTCTTCGGGACAATCGAGCAGTTCTTC
CDR3: CASSFFGTIEQFF

V: TRBV7-6
J: TRBJ2-7
size: -
D: TRBD2
DNA: TGTGCCAGCAGCTATAGCGGGGGGGAATCCTACAATGAGCAGTACTTC
CDR3: CASSYSGGESYNEQYF

V: TRBV18
J: TRBJ1-6
size: -
D: -
DNA: TGTGCCAGCTCACCAGGGGGTGGTTCACCCCTCCACTTT
CDR3: CASSPGGGSPLHF

V: TRBV6-2/TRBV6-3
J: TRBJ2-5
size: few
D: -
DNA: TGTGCCAGCAGTCTCAGGGCCCTCGAAGAGACCCAGTACTTC
CDR3: CASSLRALEETQYF

V: TRBV29-1
J: TRBJ1-1
size: -
D: -
DNA: TGCAGCGTTGAGCCAAATCTTGGGATGAACACTGAAGCTTTCTTT
CDR3: CSVEPNLGMNTEAFF

V: TRBV28
J: TRBJ2-7
size: -
D: TRBD1
DNA: TGTGCCAGCCTAACTGGCGGGACAGGGGTCCACGAGCAGTACTTC
CDR3: CASLTGGTGVHEQYF

V: TRBV10-2
J: TRBJ2-3
size: once
D: TRBD2
DNA: TGCGCCAGCAGTGACGCGGGGGTGAAGGTAGATACGCAGTATTTT
CDR3: CASSDAGVKVDTQYF

V: TRBV5-1
J: TRBJ2-5
size: -
D: -
DNA: TGCGCCAGCAGCTTGTCTGGAACAACGCAAGAGACCCAGTACTTC
CDR3: CASSLSGTTQETQYF

V: TRBV20-1
J: TRBJ2-7
size: few
D: -
DNA: TGCAGTGCCACGGAGTCCCGGGGGAATAACTTATACGAGCAGTACTTC
CDR3: CSATESRGNNLYEQYF

V: TRBV28
J: TRBJ1-5
size: few
D: TRBD1
DNA: TGTGCCAGCAGTTTGACAGGGGCTCATCAGCCCCAGCATTTT
CDR3: CASSLTGAHQPQHF

V: TRBV7-8
J: TRBJ2-7
size: -
D: -
DNA: TGTGCCAGCAGCTTAACGACAGGAGGCGAGCAGTACTTC
CDR3: CASSLTTGGEQYF

V: TRBV9
J: TRBJ2-5
size: -
D: -
DNA: TGTGCCAGCAGCCCCCCAGGGCAGGGGGGAAAGACCCAGTACTTC
CDR3: CASSPPGQGGKTQYF

V: TRBV7-9
J: TRBJ2-3
size: -
D: TRBD2
DNA: TGTGCCAGCACCCTGATAGGGCTGCTAGCGGGGGCCCCGCTCACAGATACGCAGTATTTT
CDR3: CASTLIGLLAGAPLTDTQYF

V: TRBV27
J: TRBJ1-1
size: -
D: -
DNA: TGTGCCAGCAGTATCATCCCGACCTCCGCTGAAGCTTTCTTT
CDR3: CASSIIPTSAEAFF

V: TRBV13
J: TRBJ2-3
size: -
D: TRBD1
DNA: TGTGCCAGCAGCCCAGGGGGTACCGGCACAGATACGCAGTATTTT
CDR3: CASSPGGTGTDTQYF

V: TRBV5-5
J: TRBJ2-7
size: -
D: TRBD2
DNA: TGTGTCAGCAGCCCCAGCGGGAGTCCCTCCTACGAGCAGTACTTC
CDR3: CVSSPSGSPSYEQYF

V: TRBV4-2
J: TRBJ2-5
size: many
D: -
DNA: TGTGCCAGCAGCCAAGATTGGGTAGGGCAAGAGACCCAGTACTTC
CDR3: CASSQDWVGQETQYF

V: TRBV21-1
J: TRBJ1-4
size: few
D: -
DNA: TGTGCCAGCAGCCTGACAGAGCATAATGAAAAACTGTTTTTT
CDR3: CASSLTEHNEKLFF

V: TRBV7-2
J: TRBJ2-7
size: few
D: -
DNA: TGTGCCAGCAACTTTTGGTCGGGGGAGGATTACGAGCAGTACTTC
CDR3: CASNFWSGEDYEQYF

V: TRBV7-9
J: TRBJ2-7
size: -
D: -
DNA: TGTGCCAGCAGCTTAGCAAGGGAACACGAGCAGTACTTC
CDR3: CASSLAREHEQYF

V: TRBV13
J: TRBJ1-2
size: -
D: TRBD1
DNA: TGTGCCAGCAGACTGCAGGGGGCGGGCTATGGCTACACCTTC
CDR3: CASRLQGAGYGYTF

V: TRBV9
J: TRBJ2-1
size: -
D: TRBD2
DNA: TGTGCCAGCACTGGCGCTCCGGGACTAGCGGGGAATGAGCAGTTCTTC
CDR3: CASTGAPGLAGNEQFF

V: TRBV2
J: TRBJ2-7
size: -
D: TRBD1
DNA: TGTGCCAGCAGCGTGGACAGGGGGCGCGGCTACGAGCAGTACTTC
CDR3: CASSVDRGRGYEQYF

V: TRBV5-1
J: TRBJ1-1
size: few
D: TRBD1
DNA: TGCGCCAGCAGCAGTGGACAGGTTACAATGGAAGCTTTCTTT
CDR3: CASSSGQVTMEAFF

V: TRBV7-2
J: TRBJ2-1
size: -
D: -
DNA: TGTGCCAGCAGCGCTTCTGGCCTTTTTTCCTACAATGAGCAGTTCTTC
CDR3: CASSASGLFSYNEQFF

V: TRBV20-1
J: TRBJ2-7
size: few
D: -
DNA: TGCAGTGCTACTCTTTTCGGTAGCGAGCAGTACTTC
CDR3: CSATLFGSEQYF

V: TRBV6-1
J: TRBJ2-1
size: -
D: -
DNA: TGTGCCAGCAGTCCGACGGCCCTTTCCTACAATGAGCAGTTCTTC
CDR3: CASSPTALSYNEQFF

V: TRBV3-1
J: TRBJ1-2
size: -
D: TRBD1
DNA: TGTGCCAGCAGCCAAGGAGGGGGCTTAAACTATGGCTACACCTTC
CDR3: CASSQGGGLNYGYTF

V: TRBV4-2
J: TRBJ2-1
size: few
D: -
DNA: TGTGCCAGCAGCCAACCCCCCGGGAATGAGCAGTTCTTC
CDR3: CASSQPPGNEQFF

V: TRBV3-1
J: TRBJ2-3
size: -
D: TRBD2
DNA: TGTGCCAGCAGCCTAACATTAGCGGGGGGCAGAGATACGCAGTATTTT
CDR3: CASSLTLAGGRDTQYF

V: TRBV20-1
J: TRBJ1-5
size: -
D: TRBD1
DNA: TGCAGTGCACCAAGGGGGGGGACAGGGTACGGTCAGCCCCAGCATTTT
CDR3: CSAPRGGTGYGQPQHF

V: TRBV4-1
J: TRBJ2-7
size: -
D: TRBD1
DNA: TGCGCCAGCAGCCAAGGGCGACAGGGGCAGCTCTACGAGCAGTACTTC
CDR3: CASSQGRQGQLYEQYF

V: TRBV21-1
J: TRBJ1-1
size: -
D: -
DNA: TGTGCCAGCAGCAAATGGTTTTCAGAGGGGAACACTGAAGCTTTCTTT
CDR3: CASSKWFSEGNTEAFF

V: TRBV5-1
J: TRBJ1-1
size: -
D: -
DNA: TGCGCCAGCAGCACCAGCCAAGACAGCACTGAAGCTTTCTTT
CDR3: CASSTSQDSTEAFF

V: TRBV5-1
J: TRBJ1-2
size: -
D: TRBD1
DNA: TGCGCCAGCAGCGGGTCACAGGGGGCAGATGGCTACACCTTC
CDR3: CASSGSQGADGYTF

V: TRBV9
J: TRBJ2-7
size: -
D: TRBD2
DNA: TGTGCCAGCAGCGTCGACTGGCGGGGGGGTCTCTACGAGCAGTACTTC
CDR3: CASSVDWRGGLYEQYF

V: TRBV7-6
J: TRBJ2-1
size: -
D: -
DNA: TGTGCCAGCAGCTTAATTTTTAGAGAGGGCCACAATGAGCAGTTCTTC
CDR3: CASSLIFREGHNEQFF

V: TRBV3-1
J: TRBJ2-7
size: -
D: -
DNA: TGTGCCAGCAGCTCCCGGGACACGAAGAAGTACTTC
CDR3: CASSSRDTKKYF

V: TRBV29-1
J: TRBJ2-1
size: many
D: -
DNA: TGCAGCGGGGCCCACCATCGGACAGAACGGTTCTTC
CDR3: CSGAHHRTERFF

V: TRBV20-1
J: TRBJ1-2
size: few
D: -
DNA: TGCAGTGCCGGGACTTTTTTGGGCTACACCTTC
CDR3: CSAGTFLGYTF

V: TRBV4-1
J: TRBJ1-2
size: few
D: TRBD1
DNA: TGCGCCAGCAGCCACCCGGGACAGCCCAACTATGGCTACACCTTC
CDR3: CASSHPGQPNYGYTF

V: TRBV15
J: TRBJ2-1
size: few
D: -
DNA: TGTGCCACCAGCACCCGGGGAGGGGGGGCCCTTAGCTCCTACAATGAGCAGTTCTTC
CDR3: CATSTRGGGALSSYNEQFF

V: TRBV28
J: TRBJ2-3
size: few
D: TRBD2
DNA: TGTGCCAGCAGTAAGGGATTAGCGGGAGATGGGGTTACGCAGTATTTT
CDR3: CASSKGLAGDGVTQYF

V: TRBV9
J: TRBJ2-2
size: once
D: -
DNA: TGTGCCAGCAGCAACCCGCGTAGGGGGGTAGTCCGGGAGCTGTTTTTT
CDR3: CASSNPRRGVVRELFF

V: TRBV5-1
J: TRBJ2-1
size: -
D: TRBD2
DNA: TGCGCCAGCAGCTTGGAGGCGGGGGGGCTGTTCAATGAGCAGTTCTTC
CDR3: CASSLEAGGLFNEQFF

V: TRBV13
J: TRBJ2-7
size: many
D: TRBD1
DNA: TGTGCCAGCAGCTTAAGGGGGCAGAGCTCCTACGAGCAGTACTTC
CDR3: CASSLRGQSSYEQYF